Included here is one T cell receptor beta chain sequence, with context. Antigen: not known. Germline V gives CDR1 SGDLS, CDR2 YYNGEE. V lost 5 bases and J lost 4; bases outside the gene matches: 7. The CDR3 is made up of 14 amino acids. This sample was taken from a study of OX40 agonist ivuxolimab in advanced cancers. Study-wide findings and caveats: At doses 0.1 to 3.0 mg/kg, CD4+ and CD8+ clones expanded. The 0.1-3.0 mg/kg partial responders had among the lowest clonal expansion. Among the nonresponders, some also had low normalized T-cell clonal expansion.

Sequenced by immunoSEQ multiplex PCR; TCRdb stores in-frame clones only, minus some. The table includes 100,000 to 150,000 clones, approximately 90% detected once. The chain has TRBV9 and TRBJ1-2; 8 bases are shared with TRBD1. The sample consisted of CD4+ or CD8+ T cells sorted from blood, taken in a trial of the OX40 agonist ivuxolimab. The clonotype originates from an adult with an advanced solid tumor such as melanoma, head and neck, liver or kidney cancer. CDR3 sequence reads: CASRGNRGAYGYTF. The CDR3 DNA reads TGTGCCAGCAGGGGGAACAGGGGGGCCTATGGCTACACCTTC.